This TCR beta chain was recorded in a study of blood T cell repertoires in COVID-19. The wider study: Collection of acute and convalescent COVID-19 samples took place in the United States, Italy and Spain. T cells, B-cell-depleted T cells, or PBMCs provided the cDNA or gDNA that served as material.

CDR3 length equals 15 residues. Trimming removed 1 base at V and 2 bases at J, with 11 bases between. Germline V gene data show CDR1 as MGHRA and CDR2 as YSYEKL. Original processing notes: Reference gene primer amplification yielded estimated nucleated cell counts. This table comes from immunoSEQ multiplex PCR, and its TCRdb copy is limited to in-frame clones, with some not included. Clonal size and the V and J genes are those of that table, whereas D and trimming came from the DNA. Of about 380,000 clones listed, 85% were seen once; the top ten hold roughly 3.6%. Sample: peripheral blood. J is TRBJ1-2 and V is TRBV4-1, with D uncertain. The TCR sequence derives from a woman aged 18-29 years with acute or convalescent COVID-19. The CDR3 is CASSQGSELNYGYTF. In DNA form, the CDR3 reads TGCGCCAGCAGCCAAGGGTCGGAGTTGAACTATGGCTACACCTTC.